One and the same sample provided the 14 T cell receptor beta chains below, sequenced in a study of blood T cell repertoires in COVID-19. The assay was immunoSEQ multiplex PCR, and TCRdb's table has in-frame clones only and misses some. Of a few hundred thousand clones in the sample, roughly 80% were seen once. What was sequenced was PBMCs or T cells enriched from blood (not recorded which). These receptors originate from a man between 35 and 55 years old who had been exposed to COVID-19.

V usage is TRBV6-7 and J usage is TRBJ2-1, with unresolved D. TRBV6-7 is an ORF; its function is uncertain. The CDR3 is 12 amino acids. The V end lost 4 bases, the J end lost 9 bases, and 10 bases lay between the germline ends. CDR3 nucleotide sequence: TGTGCCAGCAGTTCCGCCAACTCTGAGCAGTTCTTC. Protein: CASSSANSEQFF.

This chain uses TRBV3-1 (or the pseudogene TRBV3-2) with TRBJ1-5; TRBD1 aligns across 7 bases. V trimming: 4 bases; J trimming: 5 bases; junction bases outside the gene matches: 5. The germline V gene has CDR1 LGHDT and CDR2 YNNKEL (reference sequence). CDR3 length equals 14 residues. CDR3 DNA: TGTGCCAGCAGCCCCTTAGGGGGCTATCAGCCCCAGCATTTT. Translated: CASSPLGGYQPQHF.

This chain joins TRBV3-1 (or the pseudogene TRBV3-2) and TRBJ1-6, with 7 bases fitting TRBD1. The V segment lost 1 base and the J segment 7 bases; nucleotides outside the gene matches: 1. Germline-derived CDR1 and CDR2 are LGHDT and YNNKEL (reference sequence). The CDR3 loop spans 14 amino acids. The CDR3 DNA reads TGTGCCAGCAGCCAAGCACAGGGGAATTCACCCCTCCACTTT. Its translation is CASSQAQGNSPLHF.

V usage is TRBV6-5 and J usage is TRBJ1-2; D is possibly TRBD1 (6 bases). The CDR3 length is 14 residues. Germline CDR1 and CDR2: MNHEY and SVGAGI. V was clipped by 5 bases and J by 7 bases, with 17 bases between them. The CDR3 loop is CASSQRWDTGGYTF. The CDR3 DNA follows: TGTGCCAGCAGTCAGAGGTGGGACACGGGTGGCTACACCTTC.

This rearrangement joins TRBV15 to TRBJ2-1, with D perhaps matching TRBD2 (5 bases). This CDR3 is 13 amino acids long. The V end lost 4 bases, the J end lost 8 bases, and 12 bases lay between the germline ends. Germline CDR1 and CDR2: LNHNV and YYDKDF (reference sequence). The CDR3 region has the DNA TGTGCCACCAGCACCCAACTAGAGGATGAGCAGTTCTTC. It specifies CATSTQLEDEQFF.

The chain recombines TRBV25-1 with TRBJ2-1; D not certain. Germline CDR1 is MGHDK and CDR2 is SYGVNS. CDR3 length: 14 amino acids. Trimming shortened V by 2 bases and J by 1 base, and 6 bases separated the two germline ends. The CDR3 sequence is CASSEPRSYNEQFF. Written as DNA, the CDR3 is TGTGCCAGCAGTGAACCTCGGTCCTACAATGAGCAGTTCTTC.

The rearrangement uses TRBV4-2 and TRBJ1-2; 7 bases agree with TRBD1. CDR1 is LGHNA, CDR2 YNFKEQ, per germline. This CDR3 is 16 amino acids long. V shed 1 base, J shed 4 bases, and the junction held 9 bases outside the gene matches. The CDR3 DNA is TGTGCCAGCAGCCAAGGTCCCGGGACAGATCTCTATGGCTACACCTTC. Translated: CASSQGPGTDLYGYTF.

The genes are TRBV20-1 and TRBJ1-2; maybe TRBD1 (6 bases). Trimming removed 3 bases from V and 10 bases from J, with 12 bases in between. Germline CDR1 DFQATT, CDR2 SNEGSKA (reference sequence). CDR3 length: 11 amino acids. For the CDR3, the DNA is TGCAGTGCTAGTGTGACAGGTTACTACACCTTC. It translates to CSASVTGYYTF.

The gene calls are TRBV27 and TRBJ2-7; TRBD2 aligns across 8 bases. The CDR3 is made up of 16 amino acids. CDR1 is MNHEY and CDR2 is SMNVEV in the germline V gene (reference sequence). The V gene end was trimmed by 0 bases and the J gene end by 3 bases; junction bases not matched to a gene: 7. The CDR3 protein is CASSLSGLDLYYEQYF. The CDR3 DNA follows: TGTGCCAGCAGTTTATCGGGACTAGATCTGTACTACGAGCAGTACTTC.

V usage is TRBV12-5 and J usage is TRBJ2-1; 7 bases fit TRBD1. The germline V gene has CDR1 LGHNT and CDR2 FRNRAP. With V trimmed by 2 bases and J by 5 bases, 3 bases remained unmatched. CDR3 size: 14 residues. The DNA of the CDR3 is TGTGCTAGTGGTTTGTCAGGGGGTAACAATGAGCAGTTCTTC. This translates into CASGLSGGNNEQFF.

The chain combines TRBV11-3 with TRBJ2-3; weak D call: TRBD2 (6 bases). This CDR3 region has 16 residues. Germline V CDR1 and CDR2: SGHNT, YENEEA. Trimming left V 5 bases short and J 3 bases short, with 18 bases between. DNA of the CDR3: TGTGCCAGCAGCCCAGGGAGGTTTAATCAGACAGATACGCAGTATTTT. The encoded protein is CASSPGRFNQTDTQYF.

V usage is TRBV7-3 and J usage is TRBJ1-5; 9 bases match TRBD1. The CDR3 is 15 amino acids. CDR1 and CDR2 from the germline V gene are SGHTA and FQGTGA. J was trimmed by 9 bases and V by 5 bases; bases with no gene match: 11. The CDR3 protein is CASSLKDRGVMPQHF. The DNA of the CDR3 is TGTGCCAGCAGCCTAAAGGACAGGGGCGTTATGCCCCAGCATTTT.

V and J are TRBV7-9 and TRBJ1-5; D call uncertain. Trimming stripped 3 bases from V and 1 base from J, with 13 bases between. This CDR3 region has 16 residues. From germline, CDR1 is SEHNR and CDR2 FQNEAQ (reference sequence). The chain's CDR3 is CASSFKRRESNQPQHF. CDR3 bases: TGTGCCAGCAGCTTCAAGCGTAGAGAGAGCAATCAGCCCCAGCATTTT.

CDR3 DNA sequence: TGCAGCGTTGGGGGGGGCTTTTACAATGAGCAGTTCTTC. It specifies CSVGGGFYNEQFF. The V gene is TRBV29-1, the J gene TRBJ2-1; a possible D gene is TRBD2 (7 bases). Trimming removed 4 bases from V and 4 bases from J, with 11 bases in between. From germline, CDR1 is SQVTM and CDR2 ANQGSEA. The CDR3 runs 13 residues.